The rows below give T cell receptor beta chains drawn from one sample of a study of T cell responses to AZD1222 COVID-19 vaccine. The table came from immunoSEQ multiplex PCR; TCRdb's copy has only in-frame clones and leaves some out. The table records fewer than 300,000 clones, 80% to 95% of them present only once. Here the sequenced sample was peripheral blood, taken on day 0 of AZD1222 vaccination. The receptors shown here come from an adult in good health. The conserved cysteine and the conserved F or W are not part of the CDR3 here. D genes are given only for firm matches. Expanded clones get a size class; other rows say once, few or many, or leave the size out.

j_gene	v_gene	abundance	d_gene	CDR3aa
TRBJ1-2	TRBV5-6	-	-	ASSLVNGGYT
TRBJ1-1	TRBV7-2	-	TRBD1	ASSSQGADVGTEAF
TRBJ1-1	TRBV6-5	-	-	ASSYSRGWTEAF
TRBJ1-1	TRBV6-5	-	-	ASSYSIGWTEAF
TRBJ1-2	TRBV27	-	TRBD1	ASSFVFSPGGPPNYGYT
TRBJ1-5	TRBV4-2	-	-	ASSQVQPSNQPQH
TRBJ2-4	TRBV2	-	-	ASRARTGAKNIQY
TRBJ1-6	TRBV9	-	-	ASSREHSYNSPLH
TRBJ2-6	TRBV4-1	few	-	ASSLGRLGYSGANVLT
TRBJ2-7	TRBV29-1	few	-	SVEDQGPYEQY
TRBJ1-4	TRBV7-9	-	TRBD1	ASSLRQRDRGEKLF
TRBJ2-1	TRBV18	-	TRBD1	ASSITRDRGYNEQF
TRBJ1-1	TRBV28	-	TRBD1	ASSFPGTGSTEAF
TRBJ1-3	TRBV6-6	once	TRBD1	ASSGTGGTGNTIY
TRBJ2-1	TRBV20-1	-	TRBD2	SASGPLAGRDNEQF
TRBJ2-1	TRBV7-9	few	-	ASSTGSGGPYNEQF
TRBJ2-1	TRBV4-1	-	-	ASSQSESSYNEQF
TRBJ2-7	TRBV7-2	-	-	ASSLDGSGYEQY
TRBJ2-6	TRBV3-1/TRBV3-2	-	TRBD1	ASSQDRPLRRDRGLWGVLT
TRBJ1-1	TRBV7-9	once	-	ASSLNPDTEAF
TRBJ1-1	TRBV28	-	-	ASRSGPPNTEAF
TRBJ1-2	TRBV7-9	-	-	ASSLEDRPNYGYT
TRBJ2-7	TRBV18	-	-	ASSPLGGARRSEQY